The 8 T cell receptor beta chains presented below share a single source sample, sequenced in a study of T cell responses to AZD1222 COVID-19 vaccine. Sequencing used immunoSEQ multiplex PCR; TCRdb keeps in-frame clones, though not all of them. The sample has 98,000 or so clones; roughly 87% are singletons. The specimen comprised peripheral blood, sampled on day 0 of MenACWY control vaccination. Every receptor here comes from an adult in good health.

This chain uses TRBV9 with TRBJ1-5; TRBD1 aligns across 8 bases. V trimming: 2 bases; J trimming: 0 bases; junction bases outside the gene matches: 1. Per the germline V gene, CDR1 is SGDLS and CDR2 is YYNGEE. The CDR3 extends over 15 amino acids. This CDR3 reads CASSVGQASNQPQHF. As DNA, the CDR3 is TGTGCCAGCAGCGTGGGACAGGCTAGCAATCAGCCCCAGCATTTT.

This rearrangement joins TRBV5-4 to TRBJ2-3; TRBD2 matches at 7 bases. The J segment lost 1 base and the V segment lost 3 bases, leaving 2 bases of the junction unmatched. CDR3 length equals 14 residues. CDR1 and CDR2 from the germline V gene are SGHNT and YYREEE (reference sequence). This CDR3 is CASSWAGGTDTQYF. DNA of the CDR3: TGTGCCAGCAGCTGGGCGGGGGGCACAGATACGCAGTATTTT. Variable domain in full (rest from reference TRBV5-4 and TRBJ2-3): ETGVTQSPTHLIKTRGQQVTLRCSSQSGHNTVSWYQQALGQGPQFIFQYYREEENGRGNFPPRFSGLQFPNYSSELNVNALELDDSALYLCASSWAGGTDTQYFGPGTRLTVL.

In its sample, this clone was seen once. The rearrangement uses TRBV11-2 and TRBJ2-1; D gene uncertain. The V gene's germline CDR1 is SGHAT and CDR2 FQNNGV. V shed 0 bases and J shed 2 bases, with 5 bases lying between them. This CDR3 is built from 14 residues. CDR3 region: CASSLEGPYNEQFF. The CDR3 DNA follows: TGTGCCAGCAGCTTAGAAGGGCCCTACAATGAGCAGTTCTTC.

V and J are TRBV6-1 and TRBJ2-1; D perhaps matches TRBD1 (5 bases). From germline, CDR1 is MNHNS and CDR2 SASEGT. Trimming pared 1 base from V and 4 bases from J, leaving 14 bases between. The CDR3 is 16 amino acids. CDR3 region: CASSEGQGIRYNEQFF. DNA of the CDR3: TGTGCCAGCAGTGAAGGGCAGGGAATCAGGTACAATGAGCAGTTCTTC.

V is TRBV30 and J is TRBJ1-1; 8 bases are a match to TRBD1. The CDR3 has 12 amino acids. After removal of 5 bases from V and 9 bases from J, the junction contained 8 bases not matched to a gene. Germline loops: CDR1 GTSNPN, CDR2 SVGIG (reference sequence). The CDR3 region is CAWGQGIPQAFF. The CDR3 nucleotides read TGTGCCTGGGGACAGGGAATACCCCAAGCTTTCTTT.

The DNA of the CDR3 is TGCAGCGTTTTGATTAATAGTGGGACAGGGTGCACCTTC. It translates to CSVLINSGTGCTF. The V and J genes are TRBV29-1 and TRBJ1-2; 9 bases align to TRBD1. The germline CDR1 and CDR2 sequences are SQVTM and ANQGSEA. Unmatched junction bases numbered 14, after V lost 5 bases and J lost 13 bases. This CDR3 comprises 13 residues.

This chain joins TRBV19 and TRBJ2-3; 9 bases line up with TRBD2. Germline V gene sequence: CDR1 LNHDA, CDR2 SQIVND (reference sequence). The CDR3 totals 16 residues. V lost 5 bases and J lost 3; bases outside the gene matches: 9. CDR3 nucleotide sequence: TGTGCCAGTAGTCCCGCGGTGCGGGGGGGAACAGATACGCAGTATTTT. Translated: CASSPAVRGGTDTQYF.

The rearrangement joins TRBV29-1 to TRBJ1-4; TRBD1 matches at 9 bases. The CDR3 contains 13 residues. Germline CDR1 is SQVTM and CDR2 is ANQGSEA. V was clipped by 3 bases and J by 4 bases; unmatched bases: 0. CDR3 DNA: TGCAGCGTTGAGGACAGGGGTAATGAAAAACTGTTTTTT. Its protein product is CSVEDRGNEKLFF.